This record concerns one TCR beta chain sequence. Original methodology: Scientists estimated how many nucleated cells there were by amplifying reference gene primers. Profiling relied on immunoSEQ multiplex PCR, and the TCRdb table lists in-frame clones only, not all of them. The DNA gave D and trimming, while V, J and clone size come from that table. The table records 65,000 to 85,000 clones, 88% of them present only once. V dropped 0 bases and J dropped 7; count of bases not matched to a gene: 12. CDR3 length: 17 amino acids. The germline V gene has CDR1 GTSNPN and CDR2 SVGIG (reference sequence). This sample stems from a study of blood T cell repertoires in COVID-19. Overall study: Acute and convalescent COVID-19 samples came from the United States, Italy and Spain. The analysed material was cDNA or gDNA that came from T cells, B-cell-depleted T cells, or PBMCs.

Specimen: peripheral blood. V usage is TRBV30 and J usage is TRBJ1-2, with TRBD1 matching 12 bases. This clonotype was obtained from a human donor in a cohort sampled during active COVID-19. The CDR3 loop is CAWSVRGRGQGARGYTF. For the CDR3, the DNA is TGTGCCTGGAGTGTACGCGGAAGGGGACAGGGGGCTCGTGGCTACACCTTC.